Listed below are T cell receptor beta chains from one sample, sequenced in a study of cytomegalovirus exposure and HLA in healthy donors. Profiled with immunoSEQ multiplex PCR; TCRdb holds only in-frame clones, not every one. The table has 120,000 or so clones, 60% to 85% seen once. The sequenced sample consisted of PBMCs. The receptors shown here come from a female donor in good health and CMV-seronegative. Each CDR3 is given with its conserved first and last residue. The order of the fields is V gene, clone size, D gene, J gene, CDR3 protein, CDR3 DNA. The D gene is left open where the match is weak. Clone size appears in some rows only: once, few, many, or a class for an expanded clone.

>TRBV6-5|NA|TRBD1|TRBJ2-1
CASSPDRASYNEQFF
TGTGCCAGCAGCCCCGACAGGGCCTCCTACAATGAGCAGTTCTTC
>TRBV7-9|NA|NA|TRBJ2-7
CSSSSLAEQYF
TGTTCCAGCAGCTCACTCGCCGAGCAGTACTTC
>TRBV2|NA|NA|TRBJ1-4
CASSQTGANEKLFF
TGTGCCAGCAGCCAGACCGGGGCTAATGAAAAACTGTTTTTT
>TRBV10-3|NA|NA|TRBJ2-3
CAISESGGPSTDTQYF
TGTGCCATCAGTGAGTCGGGGGGACCTAGCACAGATACGCAGTATTTT
>TRBV27|few|TRBD2|TRBJ2-1
CASSLAGGPLNEQFF
TGTGCCAGCAGTTTAGCGGGGGGGCCTCTAAATGAGCAGTTCTTC
>TRBV4-1|NA|TRBD2|TRBJ2-3
CASSPSGRAWGGTDTQYF
TGCGCCAGCAGCCCCAGCGGGAGGGCCTGGGGGGGCACAGATACGCAGTATTTT
>TRBV28|NA|NA|TRBJ1-1
CASSIEGVSTEAFF
TGTGCCAGCAGCATAGAGGGGGTGAGCACTGAAGCTTTCTTT
>TRBV6-5|NA|NA|TRBJ1-1
CASSYGGTHTEAFF
TGTGCCAGCAGTTACGGAGGAACCCATACTGAAGCTTTCTTT
>TRBV27|NA|NA|TRBJ2-7
CASRERSSYEQYF
TGTGCCAGCAGGGAGAGGAGCTCCTACGAGCAGTACTTC
>TRBV21-1|NA|NA|TRBJ1-5
CASGGVKGGVGPQHF
TGTGCCAGCGGCGGGGTAAAGGGCGGCGTGGGGCCCCAGCATTTT
>TRBV9|few|NA|TRBJ1-1
CASSNRETEAFF
TGTGCCAGCAGCAATCGGGAGACTGAAGCTTTCTTT
>TRBV28|NA|NA|TRBJ2-7
CASRKGGNSYEQYF
TGTGCCAGCAGAAAGGGGGGGAACTCCTACGAGCAGTACTTC
>TRBV2|NA|NA|TRBJ2-3
CATSTSADTQYF
TGTGCCACCTCGACTAGTGCAGATACGCAGTATTTT
>TRBV20-1|NA|NA|TRBJ1-1
CSASMAGKAFF
TGCAGTGCTAGCATGGCGGGTAAAGCTTTCTTT
>TRBV7-2|NA|NA|TRBJ1-4
CASSLGPVEKLFF
TGTGCCAGCAGCCTAGGCCCGGTTGAAAAACTGTTTTTT
>TRBV6-1|NA|NA|TRBJ1-2
CASRVPGPGGGYTF
TGTGCCAGCAGAGTCCCTGGACCCGGAGGGGGCTACACCTTC
>TRBV7-9|NA|TRBD1|TRBJ1-3
CASSYSDRGAGNTIYF
TGTGCCAGCAGCTATTCGGACAGGGGGGCCGGAAACACTATATATTTT
>TRBV6-4|NA|TRBD2|TRBJ2-1
CASSPTSGWNNEQFF
TGTGCCAGTAGCCCCACTAGCGGGTGGAACAATGAGCAGTTCTTC
>TRBV5-5|NA|TRBD2|TRBJ2-5
CASSLQTSGGEETQYF
TGTGCCAGCAGCTTACAGACTAGCGGGGGGGAAGAGACCCAGTACTTC
>TRBV19|few|NA|TRBJ1-1
CASIAKRAWNTEAFF
TGTGCCAGTATAGCTAAGAGGGCTTGGAACACTGAAGCTTTCTTT
>TRBV18|NA|NA|TRBJ1-2
CASSPGVGYTF
TGTGCCAGCTCACCAGGAGTAGGCTACACCTTC
>TRBV6-5|NA|NA|TRBJ2-7
CASSYSADSPYEQYF
TGTGCCAGCAGTTACTCCGCGGACAGTCCCTACGAGCAGTACTTT
>TRBV5-1|NA|NA|TRBJ2-7
CASSGGGPYEQYF
TGCGCCAGCAGCGGGGGGGGGCCCTACGAGCAGTACTTC
>TRBV5-4|NA|TRBD2|TRBJ2-1
CASSLERDYYNEQFF
TGTGCCAGCAGCTTGGAGCGGGACTACTACAATGAGCAGTTCTTC
>TRBV11-3|NA|NA|TRBJ2-7
CASSSYYEQYF
TGTGCCAGCAGCTCCTACTACGAGCAGTACTTC
>TRBV12-5|NA|NA|TRBJ2-7
CASGFNYEQYF
TGTGCTAGTGGTTTTAACTACGAGCAGTACTTC
>TRBV7-2|NA|NA|TRBJ1-5
CASSLVGWPQHF
TGTGCCAGCAGCTTAGTCGGTTGGCCCCAGCATTTT
>TRBV27|NA|TRBD2|TRBJ2-1
CASSPQTSGVGEQFF
TGTGCCAGCAGTCCTCAGACTAGCGGGGTAGGTGAGCAGTTCTTC
>TRBV11-2|few|NA|TRBJ1-2
CASSLDPRANYGYTF
TGTGCCAGCAGCTTAGACCCGCGGGCGAACTATGGCTACACCTTC
>TRBV21-1|NA|NA|TRBJ2-7
CASSKKAHPGQGDHANSYEQYF
TGTGCCAGCAGCAAAAAGGCCCACCCGGGACAGGGGGATCATGCCAACTCCTACGAGCAGTACTTC
>TRBV19|once|NA|TRBJ2-4
CASSKAASGRENIQYF
TGTGCCAGTAGTAAGGCAGCAAGTGGGAGAGAAAACATTCAGTACTTC
>TRBV27|NA|NA|TRBJ2-7
CASSLSSKYEQYF
TGTGCCAGCAGTTTAAGTTCTAAATACGAGCAGTACTTC
>TRBV7-2|NA|TRBD1|TRBJ1-6
CASSSTGARNSPLHF
TGTGCCAGCAGCTCGACAGGGGCCCGAAATTCACCCCTCCACTTT
>TRBV6-1|NA|NA|TRBJ1-1
CASRRDMNTEAFF
TGTGCCAGCCGGCGAGACATGAACACTGAAGCTTTCTTT
>TRBV5-6|NA|TRBD1|TRBJ2-6
CASSLARGRTGANVLTF
TGTGCCAGCAGCTTGGCCAGGGGGCGAACTGGGGCCAACGTCCTGACTTTC
>TRBV28|NA|TRBD2|TRBJ2-7
CASSFLAGGGEQYF
TGTGCCAGCAGTTTCCTAGCGGGAGGAGGCGAGCAGTACTTC
>TRBV6-4|NA|NA|TRBJ1-2
CASSPEATVANYGYTF
TGTGCCAGCAGCCCTGAGGCGACAGTAGCTAACTATGGCTACACCTTC
>TRBV27|NA|NA|TRBJ1-5
CASRQWGRVRAEQPQHF
TGTGCCAGCAGACAGTGGGGTAGGGTCAGAGCGGAACAGCCCCAGCATTTT
>TRBV7-6|NA|TRBD2|TRBJ2-1
CASSYGLAGVYNEQFF
TGTGCCAGCAGCTACGGACTAGCGGGAGTCTACAATGAGCAGTTCTTC
>TRBV19|NA|TRBD2|TRBJ2-1
CASSIGLAGASSYNEQFF
TGTGCCAGTAGTATAGGGCTAGCGGGAGCTAGCTCCTACAATGAGCAGTTCTTC
>TRBV7-8|NA|NA|TRBJ2-3
CASSLGAGLARWADTQYF
TGTGCCAGCAGCTTAGGGGCGGGTCTAGCGAGGTGGGCAGATACGCAGTATTTT
>TRBV7-9|NA|TRBD1|TRBJ1-2
CASSEWARTGGLVGYTF
TGTGCCAGCAGCGAGTGGGCCCGGACAGGTGGCTTAGTGGGCTACACCTTC
>TRBV10-2|NA|NA|TRBJ1-3
CASSAQGVGNTIYF
TGCGCCAGCAGTGCACAGGGTGTCGGAAACACCATATATTTT
>TRBV5-1|NA|NA|TRBJ2-6
CASSLIGRVSGANVLTF
TGCGCCAGCAGCTTGATTGGGCGGGTCTCTGGGGCCAACGTCCTGACTTTC
>TRBV18|once|TRBD1|TRBJ2-4
CASSRQGEDKNSQYF
TGTGCCAGCTCACGACAGGGTGAGGACAAAAACAGTCAGTACTTC
>TRBV30|NA|NA|TRBJ2-1
CVGRGRRNEQFF
TGTGTCGGGCGGGGGCGGCGGAATGAGCAGTTCTTC
>TRBV19|few|TRBD2|TRBJ2-1
CASSIGASGGAYNEQFF
TGTGCCAGTAGTATAGGGGCTAGCGGGGGGGCCTACAATGAGCAGTTCTTC
>TRBV7-8|NA|NA|TRBJ2-2
CASSFPQAGTGELFF
TGTGCCAGCAGCTTCCCGCAGGCGGGCACCGGGGAGCTGTTTTTT
>TRBV7-9|NA|TRBD2|TRBJ2-3
CASSSTGLAVSTDTQYF
TGTGCCAGCAGCTCGACAGGACTAGCGGTGAGCACAGATACGCAGTATTTT
>TRBV7-2|NA|TRBD1|TRBJ1-4
CASSSDRGDEKLFF
TGTGCCAGCAGCTCGGACAGGGGCGATGAAAAACTGTTTTTT
>TRBV5-1|once|NA|TRBJ1-3
CASSRDISGNTIYF
TGCGCCAGCAGCCGCGACATCTCTGGAAACACCATATATTTT